Each of the 9 T cell receptor beta chains below was sequenced from the same sample in a study of regulatory T cells in long-lasting Graves disease. Regarding time point: persistent/refractory GD, antithyroid drugs over 5 years with positive TRAb. From PBMCs, RNA was extracted and then used to make the TCR library. Arm-PCR with iRepertoire HTBI primers amplified the CDR3 regions for these TCR beta libraries. TCRdb fed the multiplex PCR reads into MiXCR, producing one record per CDR3 protein. The sample includes a few hundred thousand distinct CDR3 sequences, 21% of them seen just once. The sample was peripheral blood mononuclear cells (PBMCs), taken when the disease was refractory, from a patient treated with antithyroid drugs. The receptors shown here come from a female donor with Graves disease.

Only a few counts were recorded for this clonotype. The rearrangement uses TRBV28 and TRBJ2-3, with 12 bases identical to TRBD2. CDR1 MDHEN and CDR2 SYDVKM come from the germline V gene. The CDR3 length is 16 residues. Trimming at V came to 3 bases and at J to 4 bases, leaving 5 bases not matched to a gene. The CDR3 protein is CASSFPSGRAADTQYF. The CDR3 nucleotides are TGTGCCAGCAGTTTTCCTAGCGGGAGGGCTGCAGATACGCAGTATTTT. The variable domain in full, completed from reference TRBV28 and TRBJ2-3, reads DVKVTQSSRYLVKRTGEKVFLECVQDMDHENMFWYRQDPGLGLRLIYFSYDVKMKEKGDIPEGYSVSREKKERFSLILESASTNQTSMYLCASSFPSGRAADTQYFGPGTRLTVL.

This clonotype was detected many times. The chain combines TRBV6-1 with TRBJ2-7; 8 nucleotides agree with TRBD1. CDR1 and CDR2 from the germline V gene are MNHNS and SASEGT. V was pared by 8 bases and J by 0 bases, with 6 bases of the junction left unmatched. The CDR3 length is 14 residues. The CDR3 DNA reads as TGTGCCAGCGGGCAACAGGGGGGCTCCTACGAGCAGTACTTC. As protein: CASGQQGGSYEQYF.

A remark on this clonotype: A much larger clone lies one base from this, so it may be a read error. The CDR3 DNA is TGTGCCTCAACGGCGGGACTGGACACCGGGGAGCTGTTTTTT. It encodes CASTAGLDTGELFF. The chain is built from TRBV30 and TRBJ2-2; maybe TRBD2 (6 bases). Germline V gene lookup returns CDR1 GTSNPN and CDR2 SVGIG (reference sequence). V was pared by 7 bases and J by 3 bases, with 15 bases between. This CDR3 region has 14 residues.

This clonotype has a count of ten or more. CDR3 in DNA: TGTGCCAGCAGTTTAGGGACAGTTCTCAATCAGCCCCAGCATTTT. Amino acids: CASSLGTVLNQPQHF. The gene calls are TRBV12-3 or TRBV12-4 and TRBJ1-5; D is perhaps TRBD1 (6 bases). The CDR3 consists of 15 residues. Trimming cost V 1 base and J 3 bases, with 10 bases left between them.

A note on this clonotype: Since a much larger clone is just one base distant, this may be a read error. This rearrangement joins TRBV6-1 to TRBJ2-2; D is possibly TRBD1 (6 bases). Germline-derived CDR1 and CDR2 are MNHNS and SASEGT. The CDR3 is made up of 15 amino acids. V was cut by 5 bases and J by 8 bases, with 18 bases left in between. CDR3 loop: CASSTTGIQAGELFF. The CDR3 nucleotides are TGTGCCAGCAGTACAACAGGGATTCAGGCGGGGGAGCTGTTTTTT.

The rearrangement uses TRBV12-3 or TRBV12-4 and TRBJ1-5; the D is unclear. This CDR3 is built from 14 residues. V lost 6 bases and J 6 bases, leaving 15 bases between the germline ends. The CDR3 coding sequence is TGTGCCAGCAGCTCGGTTGTGGGCAGTCAGCCCCAGCATTTT. It yields the protein CASSSVVGSQPQHF.

The rearrangement uses TRBV29-1 and TRBJ1-1; maybe TRBD1 (5 bases). This CDR3 has 12 residues. CDR1 is SQVTM and CDR2 is ANQGSEA in the germline V gene. CDR3 loop: CSYQGVNTEAFF. Written as DNA, the CDR3 is TGCAGTTATCAGGGCGTGAACACTGAAGCTTTCTTT.

This chain connects TRBV20-1 to TRBJ2-5, with 10 bases aligning to TRBD2. Germline-derived CDR1 and CDR2 are DFQATT and SNEGSKA (reference sequence). The CDR3 runs 15 residues. Trimming cost V 4 bases and J 1 base; bases outside gene matches: 6. The DNA of the CDR3 is TGCAGTGCTACCCCCGGGACTAGCGCCCAAGAGACCCAGTACTTC. Protein product: CSATPGTSAQETQYF.

There are a few counts of this clonotype. The rearrangement uses TRBV20-1 and TRBJ1-2, with 7 bases fitting TRBD1. In germline, CDR1 is DFQATT, CDR2 SNEGSKA (reference sequence). The CDR3 is made up of 13 amino acids. The V gene end was trimmed by 0 bases and the J gene end by 8 bases; junction bases not matched to a gene: 6. CDR3 loop: CSAREGDRGGYTF. For the CDR3, the DNA is TGCAGTGCTAGAGAGGGGGACAGAGGGGGCTACACCTTC.